This T cell receptor beta chain was profiled in a study of spatial heterogeneity in lung cancer. The CDR3 sequence is 13 residues long. Germline values: CDR1 SQVTM, CDR2 ANQGSEA. The ends were cut back, 8 bases at V and 2 bases at J, with 15 bases in the middle. TCRdb re-analysed the 5' RACE reads in MiXCR, keeping a single row per CDR3 protein. Of tens of thousands of distinct CDR3 sequences listed, roughly 13% were seen once; the top ten hold 4.6%. This clonotype was seen many times. Specified time point: sample taken at primary tumor resection. No cells were sorted before sequencing. The whole RNA sequenced was extracted from tumor, nontumor lung or frozen PBMC.

This specimen was PBMCs, taken at surgery. The chain has TRBV29-1 and TRBJ1-1, with D perhaps matching TRBD1 (6 bases). This TCR derives from a male donor with early-stage non-small cell lung cancer. The CDR3 nucleotides are TGCAGCTCGTCGGAGGGGGAAAACACTGAAGCTTTCTTT. Its protein product is CSSSEGENTEAFF. Based on the CDR3 plus reference TRBV29-1 and TRBJ1-1, the full variable domain is SAVISQKPSRDICQRGTSLTIQCQVDSQVTMMFWYRQQPGQSLTLIATANQGSEATYESGFVIDKFPISRPNLTFSTLTVSNMSPEDSSIYLCSSSEGENTEAFFGQGTRLTVV.